The 18 T cell receptor beta chains below were found in one sample sequenced in a study of early T cells in non-severe SARS-CoV-2 infection. From the 5' RACE reads, TCRdb called clonotypes with MiXCR, one entry per CDR3 protein. The sample yields 20,000 to 25,000 distinct CDR3 sequences, 3% to 4.5% seen once. The sequencing sample was made of whole blood. These receptor sequences come from an adult who was a healthcare worker with PCR-confirmed SARS-CoV-2 infection or an uninfected control (not recorded which).

This clonotype is medium-sized within its sample. The gene calls are TRBV4-3 and TRBJ2-3; D possibly matches TRBD1 or TRBD2 (5 bases each). This CDR3 is built from 11 residues. Germline CDR1 is LGHNA and CDR2 is YSLEER. The ends were cut back, 9 bases at V and 10 bases at J, with 14 bases in the middle. Written as DNA, the CDR3 is TGCGCCAGGGGGACGGGTATTGCGCAGTATTTT. Translating gives CARGTGIAQYF.

This clonotype was counted ten times or more. The rearrangement joins TRBV12-3 or TRBV12-4 to TRBJ2-5; D is undetermined. The CDR3 loop spans 12 amino acids. V was cut by 9 bases and J by 4 bases, with 12 bases left in between. This CDR3 is CASRLAVETQYF. The CDR3 DNA reads as TGTGCCAGTCGACTGGCGGTAGAGACCCAGTACTTC.

The chain recombines TRBV6-2 or TRBV6-3 with TRBJ2-7, with TRBD2 matching over 8 bases. From germline, CDR1 is MNHEY and CDR2 SVGEGT. The CDR3 runs 13 residues. V lost 8 bases and J lost 1; bases outside the gene matches: 4. This CDR3 reads CASLLAGSYEQYF. In nucleotides, the CDR3 is TGTGCCAGCCTTTTAGCGGGATCCTACGAGCAGTACTTC.

This clonotype was detected ten times or more. J is TRBJ1-2 and V is TRBV4-1; the D is unclear. In germline, CDR1 is MGHRA, CDR2 YSYEKL. Trimming left V 0 bases short and J 3 bases short, with 11 bases between. This CDR3 has 15 amino acids. In DNA, the CDR3 is TGCGCCAGCAGCCAAGATAATATAAAGGACTATGGCTACACCTTC. Translating it yields CASSQDNIKDYGYTF.

This clonotype occurred many times. V gene TRBV12-3 or TRBV12-4 combines with J gene TRBJ1-2; 8 bases are shared with TRBD1. V lost 5 bases, J lost 8 bases, and 10 bases stayed unmatched. The CDR3 has 14 residues. The chain's CDR3 is CASSIGQGEEGYTF. DNA for the CDR3: TGTGCCAGCAGTATCGGACAGGGAGAGGAAGGCTACACCTTC.

There are many counts of this clonotype. The chain uses TRBV18 and TRBJ1-3; D unresolved. This CDR3 is built from 15 residues. With 4 bases removed from V and 3 bases from J, the gap between germline ends came to 13 bases. Germline V gene sequence: CDR1 KGHSH, CDR2 LQKENI. The DNA of the CDR3 is TGTGCCAGCTCACTCTACAATCGGGTTGGAAACACCATATATTTT. Translating gives CASSLYNRVGNTIYF.

By share of the sample, this clonotype is medium-sized (0.01 to 0.1%). The chain recombines TRBV7-3 with TRBJ2-1; 16 nucleotides line up with TRBD2. Germline-derived CDR1 and CDR2 are SGHTA and FQGTGA. V was clipped by 3 bases and J by 11 bases; unmatched bases: 1. There are 14 residues in the CDR3. CDR3 coding DNA: TGTGCCAGCAGCTTGGGACTAGCGGGAGGGCAGCAGTTCTTC. It encodes CASSLGLAGGQQFF.

This clonotype occurred many times. The CDR3 reads CASTTYNSPLHF. The CDR3 region has the DNA TGTGCCAGCACCACTTATAATTCACCCCTCCACTTT. V usage is TRBV27 and J usage is TRBJ1-6; D is uncertain. This CDR3 is built from 12 residues. The germline V gene has CDR1 MNHEY and CDR2 SMNVEV (reference sequence). V shed 7 bases and J shed 4 bases, with 5 bases lying between them.

The chain recombines TRBV28 with TRBJ2-1, with TRBD1 matching 7 bases. V shed 5 bases and J 1 base; nucleotides not matched to a gene: 2. The CDR3 is made up of 14 amino acids. CDR1 is MDHEN, CDR2 SYDVKM, per germline. The CDR3 DNA sequence: TGTGCCAGCAGTACAGGGGATTCCTACAATGAGCAGTTCTTC. Its protein is CASSTGDSYNEQFF.

There are many counts of this clonotype. V is TRBV12-3 or TRBV12-4 and J is TRBJ1-1; the D gene is possibly TRBD1 (5 bases). The CDR3 loop spans 14 amino acids. Trimming pared 6 bases from V and 10 bases from J, leaving 21 bases between. Here the CDR3 reads CASRGGFEGVSAFF. CDR3 nucleotides: TGTGCCAGCAGAGGAGGGTTTGAAGGGGTTTCAGCTTTCTTT.

At least ten counts were recorded for this clonotype. This chain uses TRBV5-1 with TRBJ2-1; tentative D call: TRBD2 (7 bases). The V and J ends lost 0 bases and 8 bases respectively, with 15 bases between them. The CDR3 runs 15 residues. Germline V gene data show CDR1 as SGHRS and CDR2 as YFSETQ. CDR3 residues: CASSLDAGASDEQFF. The CDR3, as DNA: TGCGCCAGCAGCTTGGATGCGGGGGCGAGCGATGAGCAGTTCTTC.

At least ten counts were recorded for this clonotype. The chain uses TRBV4-1 and TRBJ1-6; 7 nucleotides agree with TRBD1. The CDR3 has 20 residues. Per germline, CDR1 MGHRA and CDR2 YSYEKL. V lost 0 bases and J lost 2; bases outside the gene matches: 13. CDR3 sequence reads: CASSQDPSREGGTYNSPLHF. The CDR3 bases are TGCGCCAGCAGCCAAGATCCGAGTCGGGAAGGGGGCACCTATAATTCACCCCTCCACTTT.

This clonotype was seen many times. J is TRBJ2-1 and V is TRBV5-1; D is undetermined. Germline V lookup: CDR1 SGHRS, CDR2 YFSETQ. V was shortened by 0 bases and J by 7 bases, with 11 bases between the two germline ends. The CDR3 is made up of 14 amino acids. The CDR3 reads CASSLEAGWNEQFF. The CDR3 DNA is TGCGCCAGCAGCTTGGAGGCAGGTTGGAATGAGCAGTTCTTC.

The table lists this clonotype with many counts. The chain couples TRBV10-3 to TRBJ2-1; tentatively, D is TRBD2 (5 bases). Trimming removed 2 bases at V and 9 bases at J, with 5 bases between. Per germline, CDR1 ENHRY and CDR2 SYGVKD. The CDR3 contains 11 residues. The CDR3 loop reads CAISERGEQFF. In nucleotides, the CDR3 is TGTGCCATCAGTGAGCGGGGTGAGCAGTTCTTC.

This clonotype was seen only a few times. The genes are TRBV15 and TRBJ2-3; TRBD1 or TRBD2 may be the D gene (6 bases each). This CDR3 comprises 17 residues. Per germline, CDR1 LNHNV and CDR2 YYDKDF (reference sequence). Trimming left V 0 bases short and J 4 bases short, with 17 bases between. The CDR3 sequence is CATSRDRESGGADTQYF. CDR3 bases: TGTGCCACCAGCAGAGATCGAGAGTCCGGGGGCGCAGATACGCAGTATTTT.

The rearrangement links TRBV2 to TRBJ2-2; a possible D gene is TRBD2 (7 bases). The ends were cut back, 6 bases at V and 7 bases at J, with 21 bases in the middle. Germline CDR1 is SNHLY and CDR2 is FYNNEI. This CDR3 is built from 16 residues. CDR3 DNA: TGTGCCAGCAGCCGAATGGGGGCGGGAGACGGCGGGGAGCTGTTTTTT. Translated, it gives CASSRMGAGDGGELFF. The full variable domain, in which reference TRBV2 and TRBJ2-2 provide the parts outside the CDR3, is EPEVTQTPSHQVTQMGQEVILRCVPISNHLYFYWYRQILGQKVEFLVSFYNNEISEKSEIFDDQFSVERPDGSNFTLKIRSTKLEDSAMYFCASSRMGAGDGGELFFGEGSRLTVL.

This clonotype was seen many times. V is TRBV11-2 and J is TRBJ2-7, with 9 bases matching TRBD2. From germline, CDR1 is SGHAT and CDR2 FQNNGV. The CDR3 covers 17 residues. Losses at the gene ends were 6 bases for V and 2 bases for J; bases not matched to a gene: 14. The CDR3 loop is CASSIIAGAPEAYEQYF. As DNA, the CDR3 is TGTGCCAGCAGTATCATAGCGGGGGCGCCTGAGGCCTACGAGCAGTACTTC.

This clonotype was recorded many times. The CDR3 bases are TGCAGCGTTGATACAGGAAACTATGGCTACACCTTC. It yields the protein CSVDTGNYGYTF. The chain has TRBV29-1 and TRBJ1-2, with a weak D call TRBD1 (5 bases). Germline values: CDR1 SQVTM, CDR2 ANQGSEA. The CDR3 extends over 12 amino acids. Trimming pared 3 bases from V and 2 bases from J, leaving 7 bases between.